This entry describes one T cell receptor (beta chain). As yet, its antigen is unknown. Other nucleotide sequences in the sample specify the same CDR3. These data originate in a study of shared clonotypes between healthy human individuals. Points from the study as a whole: An expected dependence of interdonor clonotype sharing on sequencing depth was noted.

At a deep level, the assay was run. This table comes from immunoSEQ multiplex PCR, and its TCRdb copy is limited to in-frame clones, with some not included. The sample includes roughly 500,000 clones, 79% seen only once; the top ten take over 10%. Healthy and HIV-negative, the adult donors had no recent acute infections or vaccinations. This receptor was obtained from a woman aged 40 to 50 in good health. Some clones in this sample may be carry-over from other donors' samples. The sequencing input was PBMCs.

This chain's CDR3 is CASSVGRSYNEQFF. DNA of the CDR3: TGTGCCAGCAGCGTAGGTAGATCCTACAATGAGCAGTTCTTC. The gene calls are TRBV9 and TRBJ2-1; no reliable D call. V was trimmed by 0 bases and J by 1 base, leaving 5 bases between them. The germline gives CDR1 SGDLS, CDR2 YYNGEE. The CDR3 is made up of 14 amino acids.